The 22 T cell receptor beta chains in this list originate from one sample, sequenced in a study of breast tumors, draining lymph nodes, adjacent tissues. TCRdb independently ran MiXCR on the multiplex PCR reads; one entry per CDR3 protein. The repertoire includes 85,000 to 130,000 distinct CDR3 sequences, about 20% of them detected once, and around 1.3% sits in the top ten. Samples came from axillary lymph nodes draining the breast cancer. The sample taken for sequencing was axillary lymph node tissue. The receptors originated from a female donor with breast cancer. Some clones in this sample may be carry-over from other donors' samples.

This clonotype was recorded at least ten times. This chain links TRBV3-1 with TRBJ2-3; unclear D gene. The ends were cut back, 0 bases at V and 2 bases at J, with 12 bases in the middle. The CDR3 extends over 16 amino acids. Germline loops: CDR1 LGHDT, CDR2 YNNKEL (reference sequence). The CDR3 here is CASSQDLGGFTDTQYF. The CDR3, as DNA: TGTGCCAGCAGCCAAGATCTCGGTGGCTTCACAGATACGCAGTATTTT.

The table lists this clonotype with many counts. The chain has TRBV25-1 and TRBJ2-3; tentatively, D is TRBD1 (6 bases). The CDR3 runs to 15 residues. CDR1 is MGHDK, CDR2 SYGVNS, per germline. Trimming took 1 base from V and 8 from J, leaving 16 bases between them. CDR3 in DNA: TGTGCCAGCAGTGAATCGCAGGGGTATTATGGTACGCAGTATTTT. Protein: CASSESQGYYGTQYF.

This clonotype was observed many times. The V and J genes are TRBV10-3 and TRBJ2-1; possible D gene TRBD1, 6 bases. The CDR3 is 15 residues long. CDR1 ENHRY and CDR2 SYGVKD come from the germline V gene. V lost 4 bases to trimming and J lost 0 bases, with 10 bases between them. CDR3 sequence: CAISGQESSYNEQFF. Written as DNA, the CDR3 is TGTGCCATCAGTGGACAGGAGAGCTCCTACAATGAGCAGTTCTTC.

The chain combines TRBV20-1 with TRBJ1-5; no clear D gene. Germline V gene sequence: CDR1 DFQATT, CDR2 SNEGSKA (reference sequence). The CDR3 has 12 amino acids. The V gene lost 3 bases and the J gene lost 2 bases, with 5 bases spanning the gap. The CDR3 DNA reads TGCAGTGCTAGTAGGGGCAATCAGCCCCAGCATTTT. Translated: CSASRGNQPQHF.

This clonotype was detected many times. This rearrangement joins TRBV12-3 or TRBV12-4 to TRBJ1-2; D is uncertain. The CDR3 extends over 13 amino acids. With 6 bases removed from V and 7 bases from J, the gap between germline ends came to 15 bases. The CDR3 reads CASRYLAGGGYTF. DNA of the CDR3: TGTGCCAGCAGATACCTAGCAGGTGGTGGCTACACCTTC.

The V and J genes are TRBV5-4 and TRBJ2-3, with 8 nucleotides matching TRBD2. J was trimmed by 2 bases and V by 1 base; bases with no gene match: 6. The germline gives CDR1 SGHNT, CDR2 YYREEE (reference sequence). The CDR3 is 16 residues long. The CDR3 reads CASSLKSGGYTDTQYF. The CDR3, as DNA: TGTGCCAGCAGCTTGAAGAGCGGGGGATACACAGATACGCAGTATTTT.

This clonotype was seen ten or more times. The chain links TRBV9 to TRBJ2-1; 11 bases line up with TRBD2. With V trimmed by 4 bases and J by 4 bases, 4 bases remained unmatched. Germline V gives CDR1 SGDLS, CDR2 YYNGEE. The CDR3 has 15 residues. Here the CDR3 reads CASSPRLAGYNEQFF. In DNA, the CDR3 is TGTGCCAGCAGCCCTCGACTAGCGGGGTACAATGAGCAGTTCTTC.

Only a few counts were recorded for this clonotype. The V and J genes are TRBV28 and TRBJ2-5; 7 bases are shared with TRBD1. CDR3 size: 15 residues. V lost 3 bases, J lost 2 bases, and 6 bases stayed unmatched. Germline V gene sequence: CDR1 MDHEN, CDR2 SYDVKM. The CDR3 DNA is TGTGCCAGCAGTTTGGGGCCAGGGGGACAAGAGACCCAGTACTTC. Translation gives CASSLGPGGQETQYF.

This clonotype has ten or more counts. The chain carries TRBV11-2 and TRBJ2-2, with no clear D. Germline V gives CDR1 SGHAT, CDR2 FQNNGV. The CDR3 is 12 amino acids. Deletions cut 6 bases from V and 8 bases from J, with 10 bases between. The CDR3 reads CASSSMDGELFF. The DNA for the CDR3 is TGTGCCAGCAGTTCAATGGATGGGGAGCTGTTTTTT.

The chain couples TRBV12-3 or TRBV12-4 to TRBJ2-1; the match to TRBD2 covers 8 bases. CDR3 length: 16 amino acids. V was pared by 2 bases and J by 2 bases, with 5 bases of the junction left unmatched. The CDR3 coding sequence is TGTGCCAGCAGTTTAACGGGGCGGGGGGCCTACAATGAGCAGTTCTTC. Translating gives CASSLTGRGAYNEQFF.

This clonotype was counted many times. V usage is TRBV19 and J usage is TRBJ2-3; D unclear. CDR1 and CDR2 (germline): LNHDA, SQIVND (reference sequence). V lost 3 bases to trimming and J lost 2 bases, with 15 bases between them. CDR3 size: 16 residues. Written as DNA, the CDR3 is TGTGCCAGTAGTATTTCCGTGGGGTGGACCACAGATACGCAGTATTTT. It encodes CASSISVGWTTDTQYF.

The sample holds many counts of this clonotype. The chain combines TRBV20-1 with TRBJ2-2; weak D call: TRBD1 (6 bases). The length of the CDR3 is 11 residues. CDR1 is DFQATT and CDR2 is SNEGSKA in the germline V gene (reference sequence). V was trimmed by 6 bases and J by 9 bases, leaving 11 bases between them. The CDR3 DNA is TGCAGTGCGGCAGGGGCCCGGGAGCTGTTTTTT. This codes for CSAAGARELFF.

This clonotype was counted ten times or more. This rearrangement joins TRBV12-3 or TRBV12-4 to TRBJ1-5, with D maybe TRBD1 (6 bases). This CDR3 contains 16 residues. Trimming pared 6 bases from V and 3 bases from J, leaving 18 bases between. The DNA for the CDR3 is TGTGCCAGCAGCCTCGAGGGAAGGGGGAACAATCAGCCCCAGCATTTT. This gives the protein CASSLEGRGNNQPQHF.

In regard to this clonotype: A read error may account for a junction end that differs from germline. This chain links TRBV7-3 with TRBJ2-1; 7 bases are a match to TRBD2. Germline CDR1 is SGHTA and CDR2 is FQGTGA. There are 15 residues in the CDR3. This chain's CDR3 is CASSTTCGRSNEPFF. CDR3 nucleotides: TGTGCCAGCAGCACGACTTGCGGGAGATCCAATGAGCCGTTCTTC.

Regarding this clonotype: A much larger clone lies one base from this, so it may be a read error. This chain links TRBV2 with TRBJ2-2; D gene ambiguous. The CDR3 has 13 amino acids. Trimming cost V 8 bases and J 2 bases, with 9 bases left between them. Germline V gene sequence: CDR1 SNHLY, CDR2 FYNNEI. The CDR3 DNA follows: TGTGCCAGCGGCAGGTCAAACACCGGGGAGCTGTTTTTT. Translated, it gives CASGRSNTGELFF.

Judged by abundance, this clonotype is medium-sized. This chain joins TRBV10-3 and TRBJ2-7; D not certain. CDR1 is ENHRY and CDR2 is SYGVKD in the germline V gene. The CDR3 consists of 14 residues. Trimming left V 3 bases short and J 0 bases short, with 9 bases between. The CDR3 sequence: CAISEVGTSYEQYF. The CDR3 nucleotides are TGTGCCATCAGTGAAGTGGGTACCTCCTACGAGCAGTACTTC.

This clonotype was counted at least ten times. The J gene is TRBJ2-3, the V gene TRBV12-3 or TRBV12-4; D is possibly TRBD2 (6 bases). CDR3 length equals 13 residues. The V gene lost 8 bases and the J gene lost 0 bases, with 9 bases spanning the gap. The CDR3 here is CASSSASTDTQYF. CDR3 in DNA: TGTGCCAGCTCTAGCGCGAGCACAGATACGCAGTATTTT.

This clonotype has more than one count but fewer than ten. This rearrangement joins TRBV10-3 to TRBJ1-1; D ambiguous. Trimming removed 3 bases at V and 0 bases at J, with 8 bases between. Germline V gives CDR1 ENHRY, CDR2 SYGVKD. This CDR3 is built from 14 residues. The CDR3 sequence: CAISESTVNTEAFF. In DNA form, the CDR3 reads TGTGCCATCAGTGAATCGACCGTGAACACTGAAGCTTTCTTT.

Ten or more counts support this clonotype. The V gene is TRBV6-6, the J gene TRBJ1-5; TRBD1 is a possible D gene (5 bases). This CDR3 contains 17 residues. The germline V gene encodes CDR1 MNHNY and CDR2 SVGAGI (reference sequence). V was clipped by 2 bases and J by 0 bases, with 14 bases between them. This chain's CDR3 is CASSYEQAQYSNQPQHF. In nucleotides, the CDR3 is TGTGCCAGCAGTTACGAACAGGCCCAGTATAGCAATCAGCCCCAGCATTTT.

To note about this clonotype: One base away lies a much larger clone, so this may be a sequencing read error. The rearrangement joins TRBV5-6 to TRBJ1-2, with D unclear. Germline CDR1 SGHDT, CDR2 YYEEEE. The CDR3 is 12 residues long. Between the trimmed V and J ends, which lost 0 bases and 7 bases, there was a span of 7 bases. The CDR3 DNA reads as TGTGCCAGCAGCTTGGATGTGAGTGGCTACACCTTC. Amino acids: CASSLDVSGYTF.

This clonotype was detected ten times or more. The chain couples TRBV3-1 to TRBJ1-6; 8 nucleotides agree with TRBD1. The germline V gene has CDR1 LGHDT and CDR2 YNNKEL (reference sequence). V dropped 1 base and J dropped 4; count of bases not matched to a gene: 3. This CDR3 has 16 amino acids. This CDR3 reads CASSQGNRGYNSPLHF. CDR3 bases: TGTGCCAGCAGCCAAGGTAACAGGGGGTATAATTCACCCCTCCACTTT.

This clonotype has more than one count but fewer than ten. The chain couples TRBV9 to TRBJ2-2; D is uncertain. CDR1 and CDR2 (germline): SGDLS, YYNGEE. This CDR3 has 12 residues. V was shortened by 9 bases and J by 6 bases, with 12 bases between the two germline ends. This CDR3 is CATEGFSGELFF. CDR3 DNA sequence: TGTGCCACGGAAGGGTTCTCCGGGGAGCTGTTTTTT.